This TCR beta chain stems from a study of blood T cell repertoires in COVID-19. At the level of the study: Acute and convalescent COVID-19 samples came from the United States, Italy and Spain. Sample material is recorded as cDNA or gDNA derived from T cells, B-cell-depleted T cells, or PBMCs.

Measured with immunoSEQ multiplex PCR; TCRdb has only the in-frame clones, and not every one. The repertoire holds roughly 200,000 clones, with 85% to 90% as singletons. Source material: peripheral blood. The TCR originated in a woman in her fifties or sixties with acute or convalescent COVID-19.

CDR3 coding DNA: TGTGCCAGCAGCCAAGATGTGCGGGGCAGAACTGGAAACACCATATATTTT. Protein product: CASSQDVRGRTGNTIYF. The chain employs TRBV3-1 (or the pseudogene TRBV3-2) and TRBJ1-3; maybe TRBD1 (5 bases). V was shortened by 0 bases and J by 2 bases, with 14 bases between the two germline ends. This CDR3 has 17 amino acids. Germline V CDR1 and CDR2: LGHDT, YNNKEL (reference sequence).